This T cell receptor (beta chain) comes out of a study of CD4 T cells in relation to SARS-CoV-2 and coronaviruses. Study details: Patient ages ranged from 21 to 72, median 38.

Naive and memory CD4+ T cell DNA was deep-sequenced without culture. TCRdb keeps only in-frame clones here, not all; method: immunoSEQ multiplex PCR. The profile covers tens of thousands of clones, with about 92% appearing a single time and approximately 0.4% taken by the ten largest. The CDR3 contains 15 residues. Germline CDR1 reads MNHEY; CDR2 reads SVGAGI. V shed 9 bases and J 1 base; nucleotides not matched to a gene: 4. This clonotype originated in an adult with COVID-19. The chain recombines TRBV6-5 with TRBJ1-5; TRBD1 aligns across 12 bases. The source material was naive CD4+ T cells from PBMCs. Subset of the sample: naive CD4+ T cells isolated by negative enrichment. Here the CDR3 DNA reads TGTGCCAGTGGGACAGGGGGCTCGAGCAATCAGCCCCAGCATTTT. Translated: CASGTGGSSNQPQHF.